Below, one TCR beta chain is given with its context. What it binds is not known. This sample was taken from a study of post-analysis software for immune sequencing data. Study observations and caveats: Patients carried roughly 5 TRBV segments more frequently than controls did, and TRBV5-6, TRBV5-1 and TRBV20-1 were among them.

Libraries were made from TCR beta cDNA, and they carried unique molecular identifiers. One entry per CDR3 protein, called by TCRdb with MiXCR from the PCR reads. Among a few hundred thousand distinct CDR3 sequences listed, less than 40% were seen once. Germline loops: CDR1 MGHDK, CDR2 SYGVNS. There are 15 residues in the CDR3. Trimming cost V 5 bases and J 1 base, with 15 bases left between them. This TCR was recovered from a girl aged 5-17 years with multiple sclerosis. V is TRBV25-1 and J is TRBJ2-7; a possible D gene is TRBD1 (6 bases). The sequencing input was blood. This chain's CDR3 is CASSTLRTESYEQYF. The CDR3 coding sequence is TGTGCCAGCAGTACACTCAGGACAGAGTCCTACGAGCAGTACTTC.